This T cell receptor beta chain was found in a study of blood T cells in healthy people across ages. Germline trimming cut 7 bases from V and 1 base from J; bases unmatched to any gene: 5. CDR1 and CDR2 (germline): MDHEN, SYDVKM. This CDR3 has 15 amino acids. Using a J-beta primer mix together with a sample-barcoded 5' primer, a second PCR was run for roughly 7 to 12 cycles. TCRdb fed the 5' RACE reads into MiXCR, producing one record per CDR3 protein. Altogether around 650,000 distinct CDR3 sequences are present, roughly two fifths being singletons, with the ten largest covering 25% to 30%. The source material was blood. The sequence was collected from a man older than 75 in good health. V is TRBV28 and J is TRBJ2-1; 9 positions match TRBD1. The CDR3 bases are TGTGCCAGCAATCTCGACAGGGGGTCCTACAATGAGCAGTTCTTC. Translating gives CASNLDRGSYNEQFF.